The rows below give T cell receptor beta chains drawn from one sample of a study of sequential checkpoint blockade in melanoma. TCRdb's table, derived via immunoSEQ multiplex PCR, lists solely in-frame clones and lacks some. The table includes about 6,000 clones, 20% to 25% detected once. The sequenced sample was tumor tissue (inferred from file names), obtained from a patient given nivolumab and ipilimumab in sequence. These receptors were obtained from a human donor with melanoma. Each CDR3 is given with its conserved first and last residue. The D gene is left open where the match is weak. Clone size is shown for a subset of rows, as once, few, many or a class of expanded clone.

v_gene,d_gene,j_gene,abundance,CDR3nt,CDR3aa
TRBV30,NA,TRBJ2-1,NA,TGTGCCTGGAGTAGACTCGGCGAGCAGTTCTTC,CAWSRLGEQFF
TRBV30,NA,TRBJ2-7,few,TGTGCCTGGAGTGTAGGGGACGAGCAGTACTTC,CAWSVGDEQYF
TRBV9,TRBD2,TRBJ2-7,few,TGTGCCAGCATGGAGGGCGGGAGGGCGTACGAGCAGTACTTC,CASMEGGRAYEQYF
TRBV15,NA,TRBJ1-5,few,TGTGCCACCAGCAGAGATCTCCTGGGGGGCGGCAATCAGCCCCAGCATTTT,CATSRDLLGGGNQPQHF
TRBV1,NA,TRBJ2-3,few,TGCACCAGCAGCCAAGATAGGGCTAGCGGGAACACAGATACGCAGTATTTT,CTSSQDRASGNTDTQYF
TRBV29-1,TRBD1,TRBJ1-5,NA,TGCAGCGCGGGACAGGGGGCAGGGGGCGGCCAGCATTTT,CSAGQGAGGGQHF
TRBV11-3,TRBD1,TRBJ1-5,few,TGTGCCAGCAGCACGGGACAGGGGGCGTATCAGCCCCAGCATTTT,CASSTGQGAYQPQHF
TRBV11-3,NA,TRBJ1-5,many,TGTGCCAGCAGCTCCCTGGACAGTAGCAATCAGCCCCAGCATTTT,CASSSLDSSNQPQHF
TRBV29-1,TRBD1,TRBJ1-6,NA,TGCAGCGTTGCTGGGACAGGGGCCAATTCACCCCTCCACTTT,CSVAGTGANSPLHF
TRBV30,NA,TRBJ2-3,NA,TGTGCCTGGAGCCGCTTGGGAACAGATACGCAGTATTTT,CAWSRLGTDTQYF
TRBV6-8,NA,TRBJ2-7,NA,TGTGCCAGCAGTCTTGTGGACTACGAGCAGTACTTC,CASSLVDYEQYF
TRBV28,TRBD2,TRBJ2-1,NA,TGTGCCAGCGTTGTTGATAGCGGGAGATACAATGAGCAGTTCTTC,CASVVDSGRYNEQFF
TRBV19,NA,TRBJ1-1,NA,TGTGCCAGTAGTAGGGGGCTAAACACTGAAGCTTTCTTT,CASSRGLNTEAFF
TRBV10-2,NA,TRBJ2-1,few,TGCGCCAGCAGAACGGAAGGACGGAAAGGGGACCGTTTAAATGAGCAGTTCTTC,CASRTEGRKGDRLNEQFF
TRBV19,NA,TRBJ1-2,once,TGTGCCAGTACCCCCAGAAAATTTAACTATGGCTACACCTTC,CASTPRKFNYGYTF
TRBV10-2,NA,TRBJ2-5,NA,TGCGCCAGCAGACACCGGGACCGATCGCAAGAGACCCAGTACTTC,CASRHRDRSQETQYF
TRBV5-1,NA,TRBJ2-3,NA,TGCGCCAGCAGCTTGGGCGGGGAATCCGATACGCAGTATTTT,CASSLGGESDTQYF
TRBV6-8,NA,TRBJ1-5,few,TGTGCCAGCAGTTCACTCGGGTCACTCAGCGGCCAGCATTTT,CASSSLGSLSGQHF
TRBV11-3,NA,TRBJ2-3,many,TGTGCCAGCAGCGGTCCGGGCCCGGATGCAGATACGCAGTATTTT,CASSGPGPDADTQYF
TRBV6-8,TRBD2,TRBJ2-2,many,TGTGCCAGCAGTTATGGGGGGCCCGGGACTAGCGGGAAAGGGTTTGCCGGGGAGCTGTTTTTT,CASSYGGPGTSGKGFAGELFF
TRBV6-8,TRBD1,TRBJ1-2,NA,TGTGCCAGCAGCCTCACCTCAGGGGGCGATGGCTACACCTTC,CASSLTSGGDGYTF
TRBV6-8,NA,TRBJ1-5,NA,TGTGCCAGCAGATCAATTGACGGTTACAATCAGCCCCAGCATTTT,CASRSIDGYNQPQHF